The 16 T cell receptor beta chains below were found in one sample sequenced in a study of shared clonotypes between healthy human individuals. The repertoire was sequenced with immunoSEQ multiplex PCR; TCRdb's copy has only in-frame clones and lacks some. Among under 2,500,000 clones listed, 90% to 96% were seen once. The sequenced sample was naive CD4+ T cells sorted from blood. Subset specified: CD45RA+ positively selected. The receptors originated from a man aged 18 to 30 in good health.

This clone was recorded once. The V call is TRBV28, the J call TRBJ1-2; D unresolved. The germline V gene encodes CDR1 MDHEN and CDR2 SYDVKM. The CDR3 is 13 amino acids. Trimming removed 4 bases from V and 1 base from J, with 7 bases in between. The CDR3 is CASSSYSNYGYTF. The CDR3 coding sequence is TGTGCCAGCAGTTCTTACAGTAACTATGGCTACACCTTC.

The chain combines TRBV18 with TRBJ2-6; a possible D gene is TRBD2 (6 bases). Germline CDR1 reads KGHSH; CDR2 reads LQKENI. The ends were cut back, 1 base at V and 3 bases at J, with 10 bases in the middle. The CDR3 is 16 residues long. CDR3 sequence reads: CASSPLSGVGANVLTF. For the CDR3, the DNA is TGTGCCAGCTCACCACTTTCGGGGGTTGGGGCCAACGTCCTGACTTTC.

The chain carries TRBV28 and TRBJ2-5, with D tentatively TRBD1 or TRBD2 (5 bases each). This CDR3 is built from 14 residues. The V and J ends lost 4 bases and 7 bases respectively, with 16 bases between them. Germline CDR1 MDHEN, CDR2 SYDVKM. The DNA of the CDR3 is TGTGCCAGCAGTTGGGGGTCGCTTTTGGGGACCCAGTACTTC. Translating it yields CASSWGSLLGTQYF.

On this clone itself: The conserved phenylalanine or tryptophan normally closing the CDR3 is absent here, so this likely arose from a read error. The limits of the CDR3 on the DNA are not certain, so only TCRdb's listed CDR3 is given. The chain employs TRBV19 and TRBJ2-3; the table's D call of TRBD1 was not tested on the DNA. Per the germline V gene, CDR1 is LNHDA and CDR2 is SQIVND (reference sequence). The CDR3 contains 9 residues when both ends are counted. The CDR3 sequence: CASSIPGQR.

J is TRBJ2-7 and V is TRBV18; D not certain. This CDR3 is built from 13 residues. Trimming cost V 1 base and J 3 bases, with 7 bases left between them. Germline V CDR1 and CDR2: KGHSH, LQKENI. The DNA for the CDR3 is TGTGCCAGCTCACCACTAAACAACTACGAGCAGTACTTC. It translates to CASSPLNNYEQYF.

The chain carries TRBV18 and TRBJ1-6; 8 bases align to TRBD1. The length of the CDR3 is 16 residues. The trim removed 3 bases at V and 5 bases at J, leaving 6 bases unmatched. CDR1 and CDR2 (germline): KGHSH, LQKENI. Here the CDR3 DNA reads TGTGCCAGCTCACCCGGGGACAGGTTCCATAATTCACCCCTCCACTTT. Its protein is CASSPGDRFHNSPLHF.

The chain links TRBV5-1 to TRBJ2-7; TRBD1 is a possible D gene (7 bases). Germline V gene data show CDR1 as SGHRS and CDR2 as YFSETQ. Trimming removed 6 bases at V and 0 bases at J, with 22 bases between. The CDR3 is made up of 17 amino acids. The DNA for the CDR3 is TGCGCCAGCACCGGAGACAGGGCGGGACTTCCCTCCTACGAGCAGTACTTC. The encoded protein is CASTGDRAGLPSYEQYF.

This clone was seen more than once but under ten times. Additional DNA sequences in this sample encode the identical CDR3. The CDR3 loop reads CAWTGVTEAFF. Here the CDR3 DNA reads TGTGCCTGGACAGGGGTCACTGAAGCTTTCTTT. The chain recombines TRBV30 with TRBJ1-1; D is perhaps TRBD1 (6 bases). CDR1 and CDR2 (germline): GTSNPN, SVGIG (reference sequence). Deletions cut 4 bases from V and 4 bases from J, with 7 bases between. The CDR3 length is 11 residues.

This chain uses TRBV7-9 with TRBJ1-2; no clear D. V was cut by 2 bases and J by 6 bases, with 10 bases left in between. The CDR3 contains 13 residues. Germline V lookup: CDR1 SEHNR, CDR2 FQNEAQ (reference sequence). CDR3 nucleotides: TGTGCCAGCAGCTTATTACAGTTGGATGGCTACACCTTC. Amino acids: CASSLLQLDGYTF. The full variable domain, with the rest looked up from reference TRBV7-9 and TRBJ1-2, is DTGVSQNPRHKITKRGQNVTFRCDPISEHNRLYWYRQTLGQGPEFLTYFQNEAQLEKSRLLSDRFSAERPKGSFSTLEIQRTEQGDSAMYLCASSLLQLDGYTFGSGTRLTVV.

The chain is built from TRBV18 and TRBJ2-7, with D unresolved. The V and J ends lost 4 bases and 3 bases respectively, with 10 bases between them. The CDR3 runs 13 residues. The germline V gene encodes CDR1 KGHSH and CDR2 LQKENI. CDR3 bases: TGTGCCAGCTCACTCGGTGCCTTCTACGAGCAGTACTTC. Its protein product is CASSLGAFYEQYF.

V gene TRBV5-4 combines with J gene TRBJ1-1; 9 bases are shared with TRBD1. Trimming cost V 2 bases and J 4 bases; bases outside gene matches: 3. CDR1 and CDR2 from the germline V gene are SGHNT and YYREEE (reference sequence). The CDR3 length is 14 residues. The CDR3 coding sequence is TGTGCCAGCAGCTTAGGACAGGGGACCACTGAAGCTTTCTTT. Translating gives CASSLGQGTTEAFF.

The gene calls are TRBV7-2 and TRBJ1-2; D unresolved. The CDR3 loop spans 15 amino acids. From germline, CDR1 is SGHTA and CDR2 FQGNSA. Between the trimmed V and J ends, which lost 1 base and 6 bases, there was a span of 15 bases. DNA for the CDR3: TGTGCCAGCAGCTTAGTCATTCCAGGCCATGATGGCTACACCTTC. This encodes CASSLVIPGHDGYTF. The complete variable domain, with remaining parts taken from reference TRBV7-2 and TRBJ1-2, reads GAGVSQSPSNKVTEKGKDVELRCDPISGHTALYWYRQSLGQGLEFLIYFQGNSAPDKSGLPSDRFSAERTGGSVSTLTIQRTQQEDSAVYLCASSLVIPGHDGYTFGSGTRLTVV.

The chain links TRBV27 to TRBJ2-7; D possibly matches TRBD1 or TRBD2 (5 bases each). Trimming removed 6 bases from V and 5 bases from J, with 17 bases in between. This CDR3 region has 14 residues. The germline V gene encodes CDR1 MNHEY and CDR2 SMNVEV (reference sequence). The CDR3 nucleotides are TGTGCCAGCAGCCCCGGGACGGTTCTAAACGAGCAGTACTTC. Translation: CASSPGTVLNEQYF.

The chain's CDR3 is CASSDRAQRHGQYF. The CDR3 nucleotides read TGTGCCAGCAGCGACAGGGCCCAACGGCACGGGCAGTACTTC. The chain joins TRBV7-8 to TRBJ2-7; TRBD1 matches at 7 bases. Per germline, CDR1 SGHVS and CDR2 FQNEAQ. The trim removed 5 bases at V and 9 bases at J, leaving 13 bases unmatched. CDR3 length: 14 amino acids.

A word on this clone: This CDR3 is also generated by other DNA sequences in the sample. The chain is built from TRBV6-1 and TRBJ1-4, with 8 nucleotides matching TRBD1. CDR3 length equals 14 residues. Germline V gene lookup returns CDR1 MNHNS and CDR2 SASEGT. The junction had 7 bases not matched to a gene; V was cut back by 6 bases and J by 7 bases. CDR3 region: CASSSQGAGEKLFF. The CDR3 nucleotides read TGTGCCAGCAGCTCGCAGGGGGCAGGTGAAAAACTGTTTTTT.

J is TRBJ1-4 and V is TRBV9; 8 bases are shared with TRBD1. Per the germline V gene, CDR1 is SGDLS and CDR2 is YYNGEE. V lost 3 bases, J lost 8 bases, and 6 bases stayed unmatched. This CDR3 has 14 residues. The CDR3 protein is CASSAGQVGEKLFF. CDR3 DNA: TGTGCCAGCAGCGCGGGACAGGTAGGCGAAAAACTGTTTTTT.